A selection of T cell receptor beta chains follows, all from one sample in a study of cytomegalovirus exposure and HLA in healthy donors. Profiling relied on immunoSEQ multiplex PCR, and the TCRdb table lists in-frame clones only, not all of them. The table has about 280,000 clones, around 90% seen once. The specimen sequenced was PBMCs. The receptors stem from a woman aged 18-29 years in good health and CMV-seronegative. Each CDR3 is given with its conserved first and last residue. D genes are given only for firm matches. Expanded clones are given a class, and other clones once, few, many or no size at all.

size	J	D	V	CDR3	DNA
NA	TRBJ1-2	TRBD1	TRBV6-5	CASSYSNRGNGYTF	TGTGCCAGCAGTTACTCGAACAGGGGTAATGGCTACACCTTC
NA	TRBJ2-2	TRBD1	TRBV9	CASSARTGTGELFF	TGTGCCAGCAGCGCCCGGACAGGCACCGGGGAGCTGTTTTTT
NA	TRBJ2-1	NA	TRBV5-1	CASSLGVARNEQFF	TGCGCCAGCAGCTTGGGGGTGGCGAGGAATGAGCAGTTCTTC
NA	TRBJ1-2	NA	TRBV30	CAWSGAGGSYGYTF	TGTGCCTGGAGTGGGGCCGGTGGCTCCTATGGCTACACCTTC
NA	TRBJ1-1	NA	TRBV4-1	CASSQDGIGGRNTEAFF	TGCGCCAGCAGCCAAGATGGAATCGGGGGGAGGAACACTGAAGCTTTCTTT
NA	TRBJ2-5	NA	TRBV5-1	CASSYPGLQETQYF	TGCGCCAGCAGCTATCCAGGGCTCCAAGAGACCCAGTACTTC
NA	TRBJ2-7	TRBD1	TRBV18	CASSLRTGGIGEQYF	TGTGCCAGCTCACTCAGGACAGGTGGAATCGGGGAGCAGTACTTC
NA	TRBJ2-3	NA	TRBV5-8	CASRERLAIDTQYF	TGTGCCAGCAGAGAGAGGTTGGCGATAGATACGCAGTATTTT
NA	TRBJ2-3	TRBD2	TRBV27	CASKGTSFTDTQYF	TGTGCCAGCAAGGGGACTAGCTTCACAGATACGCAGTATTTT
NA	TRBJ1-5	NA	TRBV7-2	CASSFARGNQPQHF	TGTGCCAGCAGCTTCGCCAGGGGCAATCAGCCCCAGCATTTT
once	TRBJ1-3	NA	TRBV7-9	CASSLDRSSGNTIYF	TGTGCCAGCAGCTTAGACAGGAGCTCTGGAAACACCATATATTTT
NA	TRBJ1-6	NA	TRBV11-2	CASSQTANSFSPLHF	TGTGCCAGCAGCCAAACCGCCAACAGCTTTTCACCCCTCCACTTT
NA	TRBJ1-2	NA	TRBV5-1	CASSSEDRRNHTF	TGCGCCAGCAGCTCCGAGGACAGAAGAAACCACACCTTC
NA	TRBJ2-2	NA	TRBV18	CASSPTPRNTGELFF	TGTGCCAGCTCACCAACCCCGCGGAACACCGGGGAGCTGTTTTTT
NA	TRBJ2-5	NA	TRBV4-1	CASSQGVGGWEQYF	TGCGCCAGCAGCCAAGGAGTCGGGGGTTGGGAGCAGTACTTC
NA	TRBJ1-1	TRBD1	TRBV7-9	CASSKWDRGNTEAFF	TGTGCCAGCAGCAAGTGGGACAGGGGCAACACTGAAGCTTTCTTT
NA	TRBJ2-2	NA	TRBV29-1	CSAPGQYTGELFF	TGCAGCGCCCCGGGACAATACACCGGGGAGCTGTTTTTT
NA	TRBJ2-1	TRBD1	TRBV9	CASSIGQGAYNEQFF	TGTGCCAGCAGCATCGGACAGGGGGCTTACAATGAGCAGTTCTTC
NA	TRBJ2-1	TRBD2	TRBV7-8	CASSFGQRGWDEQFF	TGTGCCAGCAGCTTTGGCCAGCGGGGGTGGGACGAGCAGTTCTTC
NA	TRBJ2-7	NA	TRBV9	CASSVPRTGTIDYEQYF	TGTGCCAGCAGCGTCCCCCGCACAGGGACTATCGACTACGAGCAGTACTTC
NA	TRBJ2-1	TRBD2	TRBV7-8	CASSLARAGGINEQFF	TGTGCCAGCAGCTTAGCTCGGGCGGGGGGGATCAATGAGCAGTTCTTC
NA	TRBJ1-1	NA	TRBV13	CASSLGPGEGTEAFF	TGTGCCAGCAGCTTAGGCCCAGGGGAGGGCACTGAAGCTTTCTTT
NA	TRBJ2-3	NA	TRBV2	CASSEALATDTQYF	TGTGCCAGCAGTGAAGCGCTAGCCACTGATACGCAGTATTTT
NA	TRBJ1-4	NA	TRBV30	CAWSDRRTNEKLFF	TGTGCCTGGAGTGACAGGAGAACTAATGAAAAACTGTTTTTT
NA	TRBJ1-3	NA	TRBV5-1	CASSLVADSGNTIYF	TGCGCCAGCAGCTTGGTGGCAGACTCTGGAAACACCATATATTTT
NA	TRBJ2-3	NA	TRBV2	CASSFEGGDTQYF	TGTGCCAGCTCCTTTGAGGGAGGAGATACGCAGTATTTT
NA	TRBJ1-2	TRBD1	TRBV19	CASTLGQGVYGYTF	TGTGCCAGCACTCTTGGACAGGGGGTCTATGGCTACACCTTC
NA	TRBJ2-3	TRBD1	TRBV23-1	CASSQSGDRVTDTQYF	TGCGCCAGCAGTCAAAGTGGAGACAGGGTCACAGATACGCAGTATTTT
NA	TRBJ2-3	NA	TRBV4-1	CASSHERADTQYF	TGCGCCAGCAGCCATGAGCGCGCAGATACGCAGTATTTT
NA	TRBJ2-5	TRBD1	TRBV11-2	CASSFAGGETQYF	TGTGCCAGCAGCTTCGCAGGGGGAGAGACCCAGTACTTC
NA	TRBJ2-5	NA	TRBV6-1	CASSDGGLWGETQYF	TGTGCCAGCAGCGACGGGGGTCTCTGGGGGGAGACCCAGTACTTC
NA	TRBJ1-4	NA	TRBV4-1	CASSPGNEKLFF	TGCGCCAGCAGCCCGGGAAATGAAAAACTGTTTTTT
NA	TRBJ1-4	NA	TRBV6-1	CASRLAGGANEKLFF	TGTGCCAGCAGATTGGCCGGAGGGGCTAATGAAAAACTGTTTTTT
NA	TRBJ2-3	NA	TRBV6-1	CASRKTGDSTDTQYF	TGTGCCAGCAGAAAAACGGGGGATTCCACAGATACGCAGTATTTT
NA	TRBJ2-1	TRBD2	TRBV13	CASSFGGGISYNEQFF	TGTGCCAGCAGCTTTGGCGGGGGGATATCCTACAATGAGCAGTTCTTC
NA	TRBJ1-2	NA	TRBV11-2	CASSLESGRGYGYTF	TGTGCCAGCAGCTTAGAGTCCGGTAGGGGCTATGGCTACACCTTC
NA	TRBJ1-2	NA	TRBV19	CASSRDTHNYGYTF	TGTGCCAGTAGTAGGGACACGCATAACTATGGCTACACCTTC
NA	TRBJ2-7	TRBD1	TRBV11-3	CASSQGQGETYEQYF	TGTGCCAGCAGCCAAGGACAGGGCGAAACCTACGAGCAGTACTTC
NA	TRBJ2-1	NA	TRBV9	CASSIAGATYNEQFF	TGTGCCAGCAGCATCGCGGGGGCTACCTACAATGAGCAGTTCTTC
NA	TRBJ2-7	TRBD2	TRBV5-6	CASSPGTSGIYEQYF	TGTGCCAGCAGCCCCGGAACTAGCGGGATCTACGAGCAGTACTTC
NA	TRBJ2-5	TRBD1	TRBV9	CASSVVGQVQETQYF	TGTGCCAGCAGCGTAGTAGGACAGGTCCAAGAGACCCAGTACTTC
NA	TRBJ1-1	NA	TRBV10-3	CAISGSGTDTEAFF	TGTGCCATCAGTGGGTCTGGTACGGACACTGAAGCCTTCTTT
NA	TRBJ1-1	TRBD1	TRBV6-5	CASTEGALNTEAFF	TGTGCCAGCACCGAGGGGGCGTTGAACACTGAAGCTTTCTTT
NA	TRBJ2-7	TRBD1	TRBV15	CATSRGTGSNEQYF	TGTGCCACCAGCAGAGGGACAGGGAGTAACGAGCAGTACTTC
once	TRBJ2-3	NA	TRBV30	CAWSSVRSVDTQYF	TGTGCCTGGAGTTCGGTCAGGTCGGTAGATACGCAGTATTTT
NA	TRBJ2-5	TRBD1	TRBV5-1	CASSGDGQGTQYF	TGCGCCAGCAGCGGGGACGGACAGGGGACCCAGTACTTC
NA	TRBJ2-2	TRBD2	TRBV29-1	CSARTSGGYSGELFF	TGCAGCGCCCGGACTAGCGGGGGGTACTCCGGGGAGCTGTTTTTT
NA	TRBJ1-6	NA	TRBV14	CASSQASGNNSPLHF	TGTGCCAGCAGCCAAGCATCGGGTAATAATTCACCCCTCCACTTT
NA	TRBJ1-1	NA	TRBV2	CASMGSGGGKDTEAFF	TGTGCCAGCATGGGTTCGGGGGGCGGGAAGGACACTGAAGCTTTCTTT
NA	TRBJ2-7	TRBD1	TRBV5-6	CASSGIGQENEQYF	TGTGCCAGCAGCGGAATAGGACAGGAGAACGAGCAGTACTTC
NA	TRBJ1-1	NA	TRBV7-9	CASSLEWERGSFF	TGTGCCAGCAGCTTAGAGTGGGAAAGGGGCTCTTTCTTT
once	TRBJ2-7	NA	TRBV7-7	CASSPGLEYEQYF	TGTGCCAGCAGCCCAGGACTGGAATACGAGCAGTACTTC
NA	TRBJ2-2	TRBD1	TRBV2	CARGSTGQLTFGELFF	TGTGCCAGGGGATCGACGGGACAGCTAACGTTCGGGGAGCTGTTTTTT
once	TRBJ1-2	NA	TRBV9	CASRGKGDGYGYTF	TGTGCCAGCAGGGGAAAAGGGGATGGGTATGGCTACACCTTC
NA	TRBJ2-1	TRBD2	TRBV19	CASSTIGTSGGATYNEQFF	TGTGCCAGTAGTACCATCGGGACTAGCGGGGGGGCTACCTACAATGAGCAGTTCTTC
NA	TRBJ1-1	TRBD1	TRBV6-6	CASSADRRVDTEAFF	TGTGCCAGCAGTGCGGACAGGAGGGTGGACACTGAAGCTTTCTTT
NA	TRBJ1-4	NA	TRBV18	CASSPQMDSESEKLFF	TGTGCCAGCTCACCACAAATGGACTCCGAGTCTGAAAAACTGTTTTTT
NA	TRBJ2-3	NA	TRBV18	CASSPGLKRDTQYF	TGTGCCAGCTCGCCGGGTCTTAAGCGGGATACGCAGTATTTT
NA	TRBJ2-3	TRBD2	TRBV4-1	CASSQVRGTSYGTDTQYF	TGCGCCAGCAGCCAAGTCCGGGGGACTAGCTACGGCACAGATACGCAGTATTTT